This T cell receptor (beta chain) was recovered during a study of Ad26.COV2.S vaccination and SARS-CoV-2 variants. In the study overall: Donor got 5x10^10 or 1x10^11 viral particles of Ad26.COV2.S. Overall study results and limits: Participants in the vaccine arm had higher spike-specific TCR breadth; placebo recipients had lower.

Libraries were prepared by immunoSEQ multiplex PCR; TCRdb keeps only in-frame clonotypes and omits some of them. The sample carries hundreds of thousands of clones, approximately 86% recorded once. As to this clone: Its matching antigen is unknown. At the DNA level, this CDR3 is encoded by other sequences in the same sample as well.

Germline values: CDR1 MNHEY, CDR2 SVGAGI. The CDR3 loop spans 11 amino acids. Trimming shortened V by 3 bases and J by 6 bases, and 3 bases separated the two germline ends. The treatment: roughly 19 received Ad26.COV2.S at low or high dose, single or two shots; several received placebo; per-sample allocation not given. Day 63 following the first vaccine or placebo injection was when the samples were taken. SARS-CoV-2 spike from the Wuhan strain was encoded by the vaccine, an Ad26 vector. This rearrangement joins TRBV6-5 to TRBJ2-1; D not certain. This sequence was found in a person aged 18-60 years who received the Ad26.COV2.S COVID-19 vaccine or a placebo. The sample consisted of peripheral blood, taken in a trial of Ad26.COV2.S vaccine versus placebo. The CDR3 region is CASSYSNEQFF. CDR3 DNA sequence: TGTGCCAGCAGTTATTCCAATGAGCAGTTCTTC.